The 25 T cell receptor beta chains below come from one sample, sequenced in a study of blood T cells in healthy people across ages. Alongside a J-beta primer mix, a sample-barcoded 5' primer served in a second PCR lasting about 7 to 12 cycles. TCRdb passed the 5' RACE reads through MiXCR, listing each CDR3 protein once. The sample records some 1.5 million distinct CDR3 sequences, approximately 42% being singletons. The sequenced sample consisted of blood. The receptors were gathered from a woman under 30 in good health.

This chain joins TRBV5-1 and TRBJ2-7; a possible D gene is TRBD2 (6 bases). The CDR3 contains 13 residues. CDR1 SGHRS and CDR2 YFSETQ come from the germline V gene. V dropped 4 bases and J dropped 6 bases, with 14 bases sitting between them. The DNA of the CDR3 is TGCGCCAGCAGCGTGGTGGATAGCGGCGAGCAGTACTTC. Translated: CASSVVDSGEQYF.

This clonotype was seen a handful of times. This sequence joins TRBV3-1 and TRBJ1-2; D may be TRBD1 (6 bases). The germline V gene encodes CDR1 LGHDT and CDR2 YNNKEL (reference sequence). This CDR3 spans 12 amino acids. Trimming shortened V by 4 bases and J by 6 bases, and 9 bases separated the two germline ends. The CDR3, as DNA: TGTGCCAGCAGCCGCAACAGGGATGGCTACACCTTC. Translated: CASSRNRDGYTF.

This chain joins TRBV29-1 and TRBJ2-1, with TRBD2 as a possible D gene (5 bases). Germline CDR1 and CDR2: SQVTM and ANQGSEA. This CDR3 spans 15 amino acids. Between the trimmed V and J ends, which lost 6 bases and 13 bases, there was a span of 28 bases. This CDR3 is CSVDSGNDLLETQFF. DNA for the CDR3: TGCAGCGTCGACTCCGGGAACGACCTATTGGAGACCCAGTTCTTC.

The chain has TRBV7-2 and TRBJ2-1; TRBD2 aligns across 11 bases. Germline V gives CDR1 SGHTA, CDR2 FQGNSA. The trim removed 1 base at V and 4 bases at J, leaving 6 bases unmatched. This CDR3 comprises 17 residues. CDR3 amino acids: CASSLEGASGGYNEQFF. DNA for the CDR3: TGTGCCAGCAGCTTAGAAGGGGCTAGCGGGGGGTACAATGAGCAGTTCTTC.

The V and J genes are TRBV7-9 and TRBJ2-1; D gene uncertain. Germline CDR1 reads SEHNR; CDR2 reads FQNEAQ (reference sequence). The ends were cut back, 2 bases at V and 8 bases at J, with 16 bases in the middle. This CDR3 has 15 amino acids. CDR3 amino acids: CASSLTLRSSDEQFF. The CDR3 DNA follows: TGTGCCAGCAGCTTAACCCTTAGGAGCTCCGATGAGCAGTTCTTC.

The chain links TRBV12-3 or TRBV12-4 to TRBJ2-7; the D gene is possibly TRBD2 (6 bases). Trimming removed 4 bases from V and 7 bases from J, with 17 bases in between. The CDR3 contains 14 residues. CDR3 sequence (DNA): TGTGCCAGCAGTTCAGGTAGCGGAGGAAATGAGCAGTACTTC. The encoded protein is CASSSGSGGNEQYF.

This clonotype has only a few counts. The V gene is TRBV4-3, the J gene TRBJ1-6; D is undetermined. The CDR3 has 15 amino acids. The V end lost 4 bases, the J end lost 10 bases, and 17 bases lay between the germline ends. The germline V gene has CDR1 LGHNA and CDR2 YSLEER. The CDR3 sequence: CASSPAPGSGSPLHF. The CDR3 region has the DNA TGCGCCAGCAGCCCAGCCCCCGGGTCGGGCTCACCCCTCCACTTT.

The genes are TRBV12-3 or TRBV12-4 and TRBJ1-1; D may be TRBD1 (5 bases). The CDR3 is 13 amino acids. V lost 1 base, J lost 6 bases, and 9 bases lay in between. CDR3 loop: CASSLEWGAEAFF. CDR3 DNA sequence: TGTGCCAGCAGTTTAGAATGGGGGGCTGAAGCTTTCTTT.

This rearrangement joins TRBV29-1 to TRBJ2-1; a weak D match, TRBD2 (6 bases). Germline values: CDR1 SQVTM, CDR2 ANQGSEA. V lost 4 bases and J lost 8, with 18 bases in between. The CDR3 is 14 residues long. The CDR3 DNA follows: TGCAGCGTTGTTGGAGGGGTGGTTTACGATGAGCAGTTCTTC. Translation gives CSVVGGVVYDEQFF.

V usage is TRBV21-1 and J usage is TRBJ2-3; TRBD2 is the table's D call, not checked against the DNA. TRBV21-1 is annotated as a pseudogene. The CDR3 is 16 residues long. The CDR3 sequence: CASPIREGLTPLTQYF. The CDR3 nucleotides read TGTGCCAGCCCGATTCGGGAGGGACTAACACCGCTTACGCAGTATTTT.

The chain carries TRBV12-3 or TRBV12-4 and TRBJ2-1, with a tentative D call TRBD2 (5 bases). Trimming cost V 3 bases and J 6 bases, with 15 bases left between them. This CDR3 comprises 15 residues. The DNA for the CDR3 is TGTGCCAGCAGTTTTCAAGCGGCGATCAGCAATGAGCAGTTCTTC. Translating it yields CASSFQAAISNEQFF.

The chain links TRBV18 to TRBJ1-1, with D perhaps matching TRBD1 (5 bases). Germline V lookup: CDR1 KGHSH, CDR2 LQKENI. CDR3 size: 15 residues. Trimming pared 8 bases from V and 0 bases from J, leaving 16 bases between. In DNA form, the CDR3 reads TGTGCCAGCGGCAGGGAGAGTGGGATGAACACTGAAGCTTTCTTT. Its translation is CASGRESGMNTEAFF.

The chain employs TRBV12-3 or TRBV12-4 and TRBJ2-3; TRBD1 aligns across 9 bases. The CDR3 length is 15 residues. Trimming at V came to 6 bases and at J to 3 bases, leaving 7 bases not matched to a gene. The CDR3 DNA is TGTGCCAGCAGCTCTTGGGGACAGGGAACAGATACGCAGTATTTT. Translation: CASSSWGQGTDTQYF.

V and J are TRBV12-3 or TRBV12-4 and TRBJ1-1, with D possibly being TRBD1 (5 bases). Deletions cut 5 bases from V and 0 bases from J, with 13 bases between. This CDR3 is 15 amino acids long. CDR3 loop: CASSTTGRMNTEAFF. The CDR3, as DNA: TGTGCCAGCAGTACGACGGGACGGATGAACACTGAAGCTTTCTTT.

The rearrangement joins TRBV7-8 to TRBJ2-7; D call uncertain. This CDR3 contains 14 residues. Germline loops: CDR1 SGHVS, CDR2 FQNEAQ. V was trimmed by 2 bases and J by 12 bases, leaving 20 bases between them. CDR3 sequence: CASSLSSRPVDLYF. The CDR3 region has the DNA TGTGCCAGCAGCTTAAGTAGCAGACCCGTAGATCTGTACTTC.

The chain has TRBV19 and TRBJ2-5; TRBD2 aligns across 7 bases. CDR1 LNHDA and CDR2 SQIVND come from the germline V gene (reference sequence). The CDR3 has 13 residues. V trimming: 7 bases; J trimming: 1 base; junction bases outside the gene matches: 3. The CDR3, as DNA: TGTGCCAGTAATTGGGGGGGCCAAGAGACCCAGTACTTC. Protein product: CASNWGGQETQYF.

V usage is TRBV20-1 and J usage is TRBJ2-5; D not resolved. Gene TRBJ2-7 matches the end of the DNA better, so the J call may be wrong. CDR3 size: 13 residues. Germline lookup yields CDR1 DFQATT and CDR2 SNEGSKA (reference sequence). CDR3 sequence reads: CSARVTDTYEQYF. CDR3 sequence (DNA): TGCAGTGCTAGAGTTACGGATACCTACGAGCAGTACTTC.

This chain links TRBV5-1 with TRBJ2-5; no clear D gene. The germline V and J ends were trimmed by 1 base and 11 bases, with 24 bases remaining between them. CDR3 size: 16 residues. From germline, CDR1 is SGHRS and CDR2 YFSETQ. In DNA form, the CDR3 reads TGCGCCAGCAGCTTGCCGAAAGTTAGCTCCTACAATGAGCAGTACTTC. Its translation: CASSLPKVSSYNEQYF.

The rearrangement links TRBV12-3 or TRBV12-4 to TRBJ1-1; D is undetermined. CDR3 length: 16 residues. V was trimmed by 2 bases and J by 1 base, leaving 14 bases between them. CDR3 residues: CASSLPESQTNTEAFF. The CDR3 region has the DNA TGTGCCAGCAGTTTACCGGAGTCTCAGACGAACACTGAAGCTTTCTTT.

The chain couples TRBV9 to TRBJ2-7, with D perhaps matching TRBD1 (7 bases). From germline, CDR1 is SGDLS and CDR2 YYNGEE. Trimming left V 0 bases short and J 2 bases short, with 12 bases between. CDR3 length: 15 residues. In DNA form, the CDR3 reads TGTGCCAGCAGCGTAGCCGGAGGGGGCACCTACGAGCAGTACTTC. Its translation is CASSVAGGGTYEQYF.

This clonotype appeared a few times. This chain joins TRBV29-1 and TRBJ1-2; D unresolved. Germline V gene lookup returns CDR1 SQVTM and CDR2 ANQGSEA. The V gene lost 7 bases and the J gene lost 8 bases, with 17 bases spanning the gap. The CDR3 runs 12 residues. The CDR3 DNA reads TGCAGCGGGACCGAAGGAGGGCTAGGCTACACCTTC. Translation: CSGTEGGLGYTF.

Remarks on this clonotype: This may be a read error: a much more frequent sequence differs by one nucleotide. The rearrangement joins TRBV29-1 to TRBJ2-5; the D is unclear. The CDR3 runs 12 residues. Germline V gene data show CDR1 as SQVTM and CDR2 as ANQGSEA. This CDR3 reads CGGDILGGTQYF. The CDR3 DNA reads as TGCGGCGGCGATATCTTGGGTGGGACCCAGTACTTC.

The rearrangement joins TRBV20-1 to TRBJ1-3, with D possibly TRBD1 on 5 matching bases. CDR1 is DFQATT, CDR2 SNEGSKA, per germline (reference sequence). With 0 bases removed from V and 2 bases from J, the gap between germline ends came to 11 bases. There are 15 residues in the CDR3. In DNA form, the CDR3 reads TGCAGTGCTAGAGATCTGGGGGGAGCTGGAAACACCATATATTTT. Protein: CSARDLGGAGNTIYF.

Worth noting for this clonotype: The junction does not match germline at one end; this may be a read error. The V and J genes are TRBV29-1 and TRBJ2-1, with D unclear. CDR3 length equals 13 residues. Germline V lookup: CDR1 SQVTM, CDR2 ANQGSEA. CDR3 DNA sequence: TGCAGCGGTGAAAGAAGCTCCTACAATGAGCAGTTCTTC. This translates into CSGERSSYNEQFF.

The rearrangement joins TRBV6-5 to TRBJ1-2; 7 bases fit TRBD1. V was pared by 4 bases and J by 6 bases, with 11 bases of the junction left unmatched. The CDR3 is made up of 15 amino acids. Germline-derived CDR1 and CDR2 are MNHEY and SVGAGI. The CDR3 here is CASSSGTAAGHGYTF. CDR3 in DNA: TGTGCCAGCAGTTCCGGGACAGCGGCGGGGCATGGCTACACCTTC.